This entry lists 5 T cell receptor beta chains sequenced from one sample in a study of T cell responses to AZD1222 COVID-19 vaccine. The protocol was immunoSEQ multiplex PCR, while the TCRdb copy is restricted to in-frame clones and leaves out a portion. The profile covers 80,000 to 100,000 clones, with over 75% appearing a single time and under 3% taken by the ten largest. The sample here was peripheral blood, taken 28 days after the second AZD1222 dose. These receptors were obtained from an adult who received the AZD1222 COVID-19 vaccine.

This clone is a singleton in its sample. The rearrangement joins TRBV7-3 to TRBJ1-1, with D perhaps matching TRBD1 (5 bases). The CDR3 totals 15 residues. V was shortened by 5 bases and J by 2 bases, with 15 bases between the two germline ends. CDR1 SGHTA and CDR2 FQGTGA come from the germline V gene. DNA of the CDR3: TGTGCCAGCAGCCCTACACCGGGGCTAAACACTGAAGCTTTCTTT. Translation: CASSPTPGLNTEAFF.

The CDR3 sequence: CASSVVGDSNEQFF. DNA for the CDR3: TGTGCCAGCAGCGTAGTAGGGGATTCCAATGAGCAGTTCTTC. The V and J genes are TRBV9 and TRBJ2-1; TRBD1 might be the D (5 bases). The CDR3 extends over 14 amino acids. Germline CDR1 SGDLS, CDR2 YYNGEE. Trimming left V 0 bases short and J 6 bases short, with 10 bases between.

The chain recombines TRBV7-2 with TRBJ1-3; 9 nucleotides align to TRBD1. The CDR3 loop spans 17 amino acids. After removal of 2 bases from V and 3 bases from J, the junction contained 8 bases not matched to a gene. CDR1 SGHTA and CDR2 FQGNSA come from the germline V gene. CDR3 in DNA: TGTGCCAGCAGCTTAAGGGGCACAGGGGGCTATGGAAACACCATATATTTT. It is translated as CASSLRGTGGYGNTIYF. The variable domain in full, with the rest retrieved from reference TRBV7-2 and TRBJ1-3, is GAGVSQSPSNKVTEKGKDVELRCDPISGHTALYWYRQSLGQGLEFLIYFQGNSAPDKSGLPSDRFSAERTGGSVSTLTIQRTQQEDSAVYLCASSLRGTGGYGNTIYFGEGSWLTVV.

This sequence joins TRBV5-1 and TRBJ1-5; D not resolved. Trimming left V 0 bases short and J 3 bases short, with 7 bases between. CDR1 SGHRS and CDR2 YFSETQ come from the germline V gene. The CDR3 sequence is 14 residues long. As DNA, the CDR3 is TGCGCCAGCAGCTTGGGGCAGGCCAATCAGCCCCAGCATTTT. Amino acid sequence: CASSLGQANQPQHF. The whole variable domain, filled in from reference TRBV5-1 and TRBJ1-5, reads KAGVTQTPRYLIKTRGQQVTLSCSPISGHRSVSWYQQTPGQGLQFLFEYFSETQRNKGNFPGRFSGRQFSNSRSEMNVSTLELGDSALYLCASSLGQANQPQHFGDGTRLSIL.

The CDR3 nucleotides read TGTGCCACCCGCGGCGATAACTATGGCTACACCTTC. Translation: CATRGDNYGYTF. J is TRBJ1-2 and V is TRBV2; D not certain. V lost 10 bases to trimming and J lost 1 base, with 10 bases between them. The CDR3 totals 12 residues. Per the germline V gene, CDR1 is SNHLY and CDR2 is FYNNEI.